A selection of T cell receptor beta chains follows, all from one sample in a study of blood T cell repertoires in COVID-19. The data were produced by immunoSEQ multiplex PCR, yet TCRdb's version contains in-frame clones alone and is incomplete. The table includes 200,000 to 300,000 clones, around nine tenths detected once. Input material: peripheral blood. These receptors were collected from a man aged 25 to 40 with active or convalescent COVID-19. Both conserved end residues are part of each CDR3. The order of the fields is V gene, clone size, D gene, J gene, CDR3 DNA, CDR3 protein. D genes are given only for firm matches. Clone size is not always given. Where it is, it says once, few, many or a class for expanded clones.

TRBV6-1,-,-,TRBJ1-1,TGTGCCAGCAGTGAAGTGCTGGGAGGTAATCGGGGAGGCTTGAACACTGAAGCTTTCTTT,CASSEVLGGNRGGLNTEAFF
TRBV2,-,TRBD1,TRBJ1-5,TGTGCCAGCAGTGAAGGGGACAGCAGCAATCAGCCCCAGCATTTT,CASSEGDSSNQPQHF
TRBV7-2,-,-,TRBJ1-1,TGTGCCAGCAGCTTAGTCGGGGGGCGGAGCACTGAAGCTTTCTTT,CASSLVGGRSTEAFF
TRBV11-2,-,-,TRBJ2-3,TGTGCCAGCAGCCCCCCGGGGAGGCCAGATACGCAGTATTTT,CASSPPGRPDTQYF
TRBV25-1,-,TRBD2,TRBJ2-5,TGTGCCAGCAGTGAATCACTAGCGAATGTCGAGACCCAGTACTTC,CASSESLANVETQYF
TRBV27,-,-,TRBJ2-2,TGTGCCAGCAGTTTTTCCGGGACCGGGGAGCTGTTTTTT,CASSFSGTGELFF
TRBV10-1,few,TRBD2,TRBJ2-1,TGCGCCAGCAGTGAGCGGGGGGGCTACAATGAGCAGTTCTTC,CASSERGGYNEQFF
TRBV7-2,-,-,TRBJ2-7,TGTGCCAGCAGCTTAAACGTGGTAGCCTCCTACGAGCAGTACTTC,CASSLNVVASYEQYF
TRBV6-2/TRBV6-3,-,-,TRBJ2-1,TGTGCCAGCAGTTACTGGGGGGTTACTTACAATGAGCAGTTCTTC,CASSYWGVTYNEQFF
TRBV24-1,-,TRBD1,TRBJ2-3,TGTGCCACCAGTGAAGCCCCGGGACAGGGACCAGATACGCAGTATTTT,CATSEAPGQGPDTQYF
TRBV5-1,-,-,TRBJ1-5,TGCGCCACCCGCATAGAAACAGCCCCCCCAAACAATCAGCCCCAGCATTTT,CATRIETAPPNNQPQHF
TRBV7-2,-,TRBD1,TRBJ1-2,TGTGCCAGCAGCTTAGGGGGACAGGGGGCTTATGGCTACACCTTC,CASSLGGQGAYGYTF
TRBV7-8,-,TRBD1,TRBJ1-2,TGTGCCAGCAGTCTCCTCGGACAGGGAAGAAACTATGGCTACACCTTC,CASSLLGQGRNYGYTF
TRBV15,-,TRBD1,TRBJ1-2,TGTGCCACCAGCAGAGAAATCGAGGGGGCGGGCGCCTATGGCTACACCTTC,CATSREIEGAGAYGYTF
TRBV9,-,TRBD1,TRBJ1-3,TGTGCCAGCAGCCCGGGACAGGGGTTAGACACCATATATTTT,CASSPGQGLDTIYF
TRBV11-2,-,TRBD2,TRBJ2-7,TGTGCCAGCAGCGTCACACTAGCGGGGGGCGAGCAGTACTTC,CASSVTLAGGEQYF
TRBV6-5,once,-,TRBJ1-2,TGTGCCAGCAGTTACTCCCCAGTCAACTATGGCTACACCTTC,CASSYSPVNYGYTF
TRBV5-1,-,-,TRBJ2-1,TGCGCCAGCAGCTTGGTGACAGACGAGCAGTTCTTC,CASSLVTDEQFF
TRBV4-1,-,TRBD1,TRBJ1-3,TGCGCCAGCAGCCAAGGGCAGGGGGCTGGAAACACCATATATTTT,CASSQGQGAGNTIYF
TRBV6-5,-,TRBD1,TRBJ1-5,TGTGCCAGCAGTCGAAGCAGGGGGGCCAATCAGCCCCAGCATTTT,CASSRSRGANQPQHF